The present T cell receptor (beta chain) was sequenced within a study of PD-1 blockade in classical Hodgkin lymphoma (dated by TCRdb to 2018 to 2020). About the investigation overall: Nivolumab dosing was 3 mg/kg intravenously every 2 weeks, continuing until either disease progression or unacceptable toxicity. A peripheral blood immune signature of response to PD-1 blockade in classical Hodgkin lymphoma was defined using TCR beta sequencing and CyTOF. Results the study describes overall, beyond this receptor: Patients starting nivolumab less than 1 year after ASCT had lower diversity and were excluded from later analyses to avoid confounding by immune reconstitution. The study covered only a single clinical trial cohort, and the causes of the repertoire differences, possibly disease activity or prior therapy, were still not defined. By C4D1, a significant rise was seen in CD4+ TCR diversity but not in CD8+ TCR diversity (p=0.0027 vs p=0.16), and the rise was most apparent among complete responders (p=0.02). Baseline TCR diversity was reported as lower in newly diagnosed patients than in healthy donors, and lower still in relapsed/refractory patients. Baseline diversity similar to that of newly diagnosed patients was observed in trial patients achieving complete response, whereas significantly lower diversity was observed in partial responders and progressors.

The time point label of this sample denotes: cycle 1 day 1 (C1D1), immediately before nivolumab initiation. Relapse after autologous stem cell transplantation had occurred in all trial patients, and cohorts A, B and C were distinguished by prior brentuximab vedotin exposure. A total of roughly 60 patients with relapsed/refractory classical Hodgkin lymphoma made up the trial cohort, and each patient's best overall response was complete response, partial response or progressive disease. In the multi-cohort phase II CheckMate 205 trial, trial patients received single-agent nivolumab. An independent review committee assessed best overall response by applying the 2007 International Working Group response criteria. Trial PBMCs were collected just before the start of nivolumab (C1D1) and during therapy at cycle 2 day 1 and cycle 4 day 1. After peripheral blood was drawn into 8 mL Vacutainer Cell Preparation Tubes, PBMCs were isolated by centrifugation and then cryopreserved.

The Qiagen DNeasy kit was used to extract genomic DNA from unsorted PBMCs and from the negatively selected CD4+ and CD8+ fractions. TCR beta CDR3 regions were subjected to amplification by immunoSEQ multiplex PCR with primers that anneal to V and J segments. A synthetic immune receptor repertoire was used to minimize amplification bias, and remaining bias was computationally removed after sequencing. In the paper's pipeline: Repertoire diversity was quantified as the Shannon entropy index using custom Python scripts. Unsorted, CD4+ and CD8+ repertoires were analyzed separately, except in combined analyses where CD4+ and CD8+ sequences were merged in silico. A clone was considered expanded if an increase in frequency of at least 2-fold after treatment relative to C1D1 was found, and a pseudocount of 0.5 was applied to clones undetected at baseline. Singleton clones were defined as clones with 0 or 1 copy at C1D1, and non-singleton clones were defined as clones with 2 or more copies. Clones expanded in unsorted samples were annotated as CD4+, CD8+ or unknown by matching protein sequences in sorted samples from the same patient. Diversity changes from C1D1 to C4D1 were tested in paired samples using Wilcoxon tests. TCRdb took over this immuneACCESS table, retaining in-frame rearrangements with V and J assigned. Such tables are incomplete; in checked studies, under half of the missing clones stem from an unresolved V gene, and the remainder is unexplained. V and J calls and clone size follow that table, whereas D and trimming were derived from the DNA. Present in this sample are 9,500 to 14,000 clones, more than 75% of which were seen just once. The ten largest clones add up to about 31% of the sample.

CDR1 SGHVS and CDR2 FNYEAQ were looked up in the germline V gene. The CDR3 runs 11 residues from the cysteine to the phenylalanine. The entry retains the CDR3 DNA only, 33 bases that are in frame from base 1. The junction shows trimming of 1 base on V and 7 bases on J, plus 3 bases between the germline ends. A remark on this clone: What antigen it recognizes has not been identified. Base quality data are lacking; no much larger clone is found one base away.

The material was peripheral blood mononuclear cells (PBMCs), obtained at baseline. The source of this sequence is a human donor with classical Hodgkin lymphoma. Rearrangement joined TRBV7-6 to TRBJ2-3; no confident D gene assignment can be made. The bases are TGTGCCAGCAGCTTAGAAAATACGCAGTATTTT. Translated, it reads CASSLENTQYF.